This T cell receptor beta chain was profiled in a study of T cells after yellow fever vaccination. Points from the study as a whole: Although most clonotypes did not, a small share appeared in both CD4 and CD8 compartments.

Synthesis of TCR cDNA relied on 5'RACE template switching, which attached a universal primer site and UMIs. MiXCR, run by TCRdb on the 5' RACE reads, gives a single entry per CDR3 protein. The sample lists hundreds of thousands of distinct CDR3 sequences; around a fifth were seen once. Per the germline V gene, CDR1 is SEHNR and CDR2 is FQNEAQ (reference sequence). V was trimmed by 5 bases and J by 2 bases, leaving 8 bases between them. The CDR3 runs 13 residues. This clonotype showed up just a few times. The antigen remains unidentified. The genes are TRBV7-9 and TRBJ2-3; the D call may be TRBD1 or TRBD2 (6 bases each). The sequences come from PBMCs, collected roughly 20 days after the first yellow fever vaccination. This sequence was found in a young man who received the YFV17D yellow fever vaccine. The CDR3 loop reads CASSGGPTDTQYF. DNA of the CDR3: TGTGCCAGCAGCGGGGGGCCCACAGATACGCAGTATTTT.